The 10 T cell receptor beta chains listed next were all sequenced from one sample in a study of cytomegalovirus exposure and HLA in healthy donors. Primers: 60 Vbeta forward and 13 Jbeta reverse. Profiled with immunoSEQ multiplex PCR; TCRdb holds only in-frame clones, not every one. The sample lists about 98,000 clones; around 80% were seen once. Sequencing input: PBMCs. The origin of the receptors is a man aged 35 to 55 in good health and CMV-seronegative.

This chain links TRBV5-6 with TRBJ2-1; 7 nucleotides line up with TRBD1. The length of the CDR3 is 12 residues. Germline-derived CDR1 and CDR2 are SGHDT and YYEEEE. V lost 4 bases and J lost 9; bases outside the gene matches: 4. CDR3 sequence reads: CASSAQGFEQFF. The CDR3 region has the DNA TGTGCCAGCAGCGCACAGGGGTTTGAGCAGTTCTTC.

V and J are TRBV9 and TRBJ2-7, with D possibly matching TRBD1 (5 bases). The CDR3 has 13 residues. V shed 3 bases and J shed 2 bases, with 9 bases lying between them. The germline V gene has CDR1 SGDLS and CDR2 YYNGEE. This chain's CDR3 is CASSGDRTYEQYF. The CDR3 DNA follows: TGTGCCAGCAGCGGAGACAGAACCTACGAGCAGTACTTC.

The chain recombines TRBV7-2 with TRBJ2-3, with 7 positions matching TRBD1. This CDR3 has 13 residues. With 5 bases clipped from V and 6 bases from J, the junction kept 5 bases outside the gene matches. Germline CDR1 SGHTA, CDR2 FQGNSA. DNA for the CDR3: TGTGCCAGCAGCCCGACAGGGTTGGATACGCAGTATTTT. Its protein is CASSPTGLDTQYF.

The gene calls are TRBV2 and TRBJ2-1; D might be TRBD2 (5 bases). The CDR3 is 13 residues long. CDR1 and CDR2 from the germline V gene are SNHLY and FYNNEI. Trimming left V 4 bases short and J 5 bases short, with 9 bases between. CDR3 nucleotide sequence: TGTGCCAGCAGTGCCGGGCGGGACAATGAGCAGTTCTTC. Protein: CASSAGRDNEQFF. Complete variable domain (other parts from reference TRBV2 and TRBJ2-1): EPEVTQTPSHQVTQMGQEVILRCVPISNHLYFYWYRQILGQKVEFLVSFYNNEISEKSEIFDDQFSVERPDGSNFTLKIRSTKLEDSAMYFCASSAGRDNEQFFGPGTRLTVL.

With respect to this clone: The same CDR3 also results from other DNA sequences found in this sample. The CDR3 sequence is CASSDSSGGADTQYF. For the CDR3, the DNA is TGTGCCAGCAGTGACTCGAGCGGGGGGGCAGATACGCAGTATTTT. V is TRBV6-4 and J is TRBJ2-3, with 10 bases that match TRBD2. CDR1 and CDR2 from the germline V gene are MRHNA and SNTAGT. The V segment lost 0 bases and the J segment 4 bases; nucleotides outside the gene matches: 1. The CDR3 totals 15 residues.

This sequence joins TRBV2 and TRBJ1-5, with a possible D match to TRBD1 (5 bases). This CDR3 comprises 13 residues. The germline gives CDR1 SNHLY, CDR2 FYNNEI. Trimming stripped 2 bases from V and 8 bases from J, with 10 bases between. CDR3 coding DNA: TGTGCCAGCAGTGAAAGCACGGGGGAGCCCCAGCATTTT. Translated, it gives CASSESTGEPQHF.

The chain combines TRBV4-1 with TRBJ1-6; TRBD1 agrees at 7 bases. This CDR3 contains 15 residues. V trimming: 0 bases; J trimming: 9 bases; junction bases outside the gene matches: 5. From germline, CDR1 is MGHRA and CDR2 YSYEKL. In DNA form, the CDR3 reads TGCGCCAGCAGCCAAGATTCACACAGGGGTTCACCCCTCCACTTT. Residues: CASSQDSHRGSPLHF.

The chain uses TRBV5-1 and TRBJ2-3, with 7 bases aligning to TRBD1. Germline lookup yields CDR1 SGHRS and CDR2 YFSETQ. The J segment lost 2 bases and the V segment lost 5 bases, leaving 5 bases of the junction unmatched. The CDR3 spans 14 residues. DNA for the CDR3: TGCGCCAGCAGTTCCGGGACAGACACAGATACGCAGTATTTT. Protein: CASSSGTDTDTQYF.

In its sample, this clone was seen once. The chain employs TRBV18 and TRBJ2-3; D gene ambiguous. Per germline, CDR1 KGHSH and CDR2 LQKENI. Trimming stripped 3 bases from V and 6 bases from J, with 7 bases between. The CDR3 spans 12 residues. CDR3 coding DNA: TGTGCCAGCTCACCGGAGCGTGATACGCAGTATTTT. Amino acids: CASSPERDTQYF.

The DNA for the CDR3 is TGTGCCAGCAGTGAATCAGGGACAGCAGCAGGAGAGCAGTACTTC. Its protein is CASSESGTAAGEQYF. The chain employs TRBV25-1 and TRBJ2-7; 7 bases are shared with TRBD1. Germline V CDR1 and CDR2: MGHDK, SYGVNS. Trimming cost V 1 base and J 7 bases; bases outside gene matches: 10. The CDR3 extends over 15 amino acids.